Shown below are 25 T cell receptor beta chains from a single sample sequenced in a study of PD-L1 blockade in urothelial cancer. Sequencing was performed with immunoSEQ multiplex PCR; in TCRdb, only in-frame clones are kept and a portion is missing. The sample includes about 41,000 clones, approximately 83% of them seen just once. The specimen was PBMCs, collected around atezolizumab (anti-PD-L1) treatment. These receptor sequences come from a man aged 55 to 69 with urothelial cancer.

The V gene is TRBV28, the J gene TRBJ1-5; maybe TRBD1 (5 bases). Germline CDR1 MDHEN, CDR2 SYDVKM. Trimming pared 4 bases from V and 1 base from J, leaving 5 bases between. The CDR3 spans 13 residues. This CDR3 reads CASSYRSNQPQHF. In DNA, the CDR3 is TGTGCCAGCAGTTACAGGAGCAATCAGCCCCAGCATTTT.

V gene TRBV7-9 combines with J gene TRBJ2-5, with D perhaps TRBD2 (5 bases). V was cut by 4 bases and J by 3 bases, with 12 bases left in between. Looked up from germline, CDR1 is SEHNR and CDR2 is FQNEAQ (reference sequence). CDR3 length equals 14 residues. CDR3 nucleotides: TGTGCCAGCAGCTCCGGCCGGGGTGAAGAGACCCAGTACTTC. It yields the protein CASSSGRGEETQYF.

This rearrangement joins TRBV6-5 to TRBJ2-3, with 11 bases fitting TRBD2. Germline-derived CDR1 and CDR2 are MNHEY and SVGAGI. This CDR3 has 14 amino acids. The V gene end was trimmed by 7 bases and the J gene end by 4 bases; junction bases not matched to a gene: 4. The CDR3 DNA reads TGTGCCAGCACTAGCGGGGGGCGCGCAGATACGCAGTATTTT. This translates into CASTSGGRADTQYF.

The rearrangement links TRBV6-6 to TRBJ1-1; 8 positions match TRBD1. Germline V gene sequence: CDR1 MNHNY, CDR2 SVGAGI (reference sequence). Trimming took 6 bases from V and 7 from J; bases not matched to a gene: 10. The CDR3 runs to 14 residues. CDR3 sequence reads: CASRLRTGTGEAFF. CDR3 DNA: TGTGCCAGCAGATTAAGGACAGGGACAGGTGAAGCTTTCTTT.

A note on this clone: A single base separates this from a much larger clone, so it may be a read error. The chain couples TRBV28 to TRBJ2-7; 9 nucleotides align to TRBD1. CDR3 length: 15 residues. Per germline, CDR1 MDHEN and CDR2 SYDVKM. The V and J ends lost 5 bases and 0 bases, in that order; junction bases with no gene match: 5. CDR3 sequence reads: CASSQSGQGSYEQYF. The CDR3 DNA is TGTGCCAGCAGTCAATCGGGACAGGGCTCCTACGAGCAGTACTTC.

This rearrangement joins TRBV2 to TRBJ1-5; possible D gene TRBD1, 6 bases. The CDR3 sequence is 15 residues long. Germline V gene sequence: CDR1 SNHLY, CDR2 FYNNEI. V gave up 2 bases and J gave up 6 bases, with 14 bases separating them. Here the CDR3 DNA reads TGTGCCAGCAGTGAAATAGGGGGGGGCGGTCAGCCCCAGCATTTT. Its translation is CASSEIGGGGQPQHF.

The CDR3 sequence is CASSGSRTANYGYTF. Here the CDR3 DNA reads TGTGCCAGCAGCGGCTCCAGGACAGCTAACTATGGCTACACCTTC. The J gene is TRBJ1-2, the V gene TRBV9; possible D gene TRBD1, 6 bases. V lost 3 bases to trimming and J lost 0 bases, with 12 bases between them. This CDR3 has 15 residues. The germline V gene has CDR1 SGDLS and CDR2 YYNGEE.

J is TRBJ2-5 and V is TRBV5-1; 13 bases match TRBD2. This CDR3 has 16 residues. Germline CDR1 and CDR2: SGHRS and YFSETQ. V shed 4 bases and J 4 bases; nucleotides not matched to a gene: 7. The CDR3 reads CASSKTSGGAAETQYF. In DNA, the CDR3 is TGCGCCAGCAGCAAAACTAGCGGGGGGGCCGCAGAGACCCAGTACTTC.

The CDR3 nucleotides are TGTGCCAGCAGCTCTACAGGGGGAGACGAAAAACTGTTTTTT. Translation: CASSSTGGDEKLFF. The gene calls are TRBV14 and TRBJ1-4; 8 nucleotides align to TRBD1. The CDR3 is 14 residues long. CDR1 is SGHDN, CDR2 FVKESK, per germline. J gave up 8 bases and V 5 bases, and 7 bases lay outside the gene matches.

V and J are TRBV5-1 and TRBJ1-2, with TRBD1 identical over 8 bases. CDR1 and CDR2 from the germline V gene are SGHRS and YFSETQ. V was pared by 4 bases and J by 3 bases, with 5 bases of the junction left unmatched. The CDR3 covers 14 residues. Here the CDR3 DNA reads TGCGCCAGCAGCGAGGGACAGGAGGACTATGGCTACACCTTC. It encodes CASSEGQEDYGYTF. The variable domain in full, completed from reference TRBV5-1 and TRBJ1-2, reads KAGVTQTPRYLIKTRGQQVTLSCSPISGHRSVSWYQQTPGQGLQFLFEYFSETQRNKGNFPGRFSGRQFSNSRSEMNVSTLELGDSALYLCASSEGQEDYGYTFGSGTRLTVV.

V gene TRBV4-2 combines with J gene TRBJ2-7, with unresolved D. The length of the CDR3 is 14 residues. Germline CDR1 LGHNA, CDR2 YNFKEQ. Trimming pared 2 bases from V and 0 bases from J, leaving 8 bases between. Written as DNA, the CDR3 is TGTGCCAGCAGCCAAAACAGCTACTCCTACGAGCAGTACTTC. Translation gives CASSQNSYSYEQYF.

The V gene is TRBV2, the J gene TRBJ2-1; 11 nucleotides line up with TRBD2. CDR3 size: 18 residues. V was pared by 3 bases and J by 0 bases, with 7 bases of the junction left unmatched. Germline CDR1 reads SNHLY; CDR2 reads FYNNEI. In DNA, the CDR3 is TGTGCCAGCAGTGATTTACTAGCGGGGGCGAGCTCCTACAATGAGCAGTTCTTC. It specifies CASSDLLAGASSYNEQFF.

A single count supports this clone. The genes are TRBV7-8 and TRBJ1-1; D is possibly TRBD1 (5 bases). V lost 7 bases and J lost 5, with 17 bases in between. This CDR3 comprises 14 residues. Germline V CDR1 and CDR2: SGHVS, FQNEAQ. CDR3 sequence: CASTAAGRGTEAFF. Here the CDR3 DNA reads TGTGCCAGCACTGCCGCGGGGAGGGGAACTGAAGCTTTCTTT. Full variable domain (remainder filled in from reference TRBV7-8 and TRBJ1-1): GAGVSQSPRYKVAKRGQDVALRCDPISGHVSLFWYQQALGQGPEFLTYFQNEAQLDKSGLPSDRFFAERPEGSVSTLKIQRTQQEDSAVYLCASTAAGRGTEAFFGQGTRLTVV.

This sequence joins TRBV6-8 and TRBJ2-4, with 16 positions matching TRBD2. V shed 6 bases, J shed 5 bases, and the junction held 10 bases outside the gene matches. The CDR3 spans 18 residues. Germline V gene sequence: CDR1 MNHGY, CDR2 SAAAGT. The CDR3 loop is CASSPGTSGGVKENIQYF. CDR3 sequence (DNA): TGTGCCAGCAGCCCCGGGACTAGCGGGGGGGTGAAAGAAAACATTCAGTACTTC.

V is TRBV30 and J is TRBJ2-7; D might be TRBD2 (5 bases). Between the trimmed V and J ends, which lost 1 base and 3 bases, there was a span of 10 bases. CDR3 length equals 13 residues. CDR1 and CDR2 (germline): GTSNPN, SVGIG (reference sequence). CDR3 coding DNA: TGTGCCTGGAGTGACGGGGTTTTCTACGAGCAGTACTTC. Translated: CAWSDGVFYEQYF. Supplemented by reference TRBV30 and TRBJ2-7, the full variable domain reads SQTIHQWPATLVQPVGSPLSLECTVEGTSNPNLYWYRQAAGRGLQLLFYSVGIGQISSEVPQNLSASRPQDRQFILSSKKLLLSDSGFYLCAWSDGVFYEQYFGPGTRLTVT.

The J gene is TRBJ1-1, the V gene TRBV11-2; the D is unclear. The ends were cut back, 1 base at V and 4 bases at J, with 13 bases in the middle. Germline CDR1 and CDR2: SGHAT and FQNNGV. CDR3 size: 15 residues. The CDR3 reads CASSLGTGGFTEAFF. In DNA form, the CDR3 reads TGTGCCAGCAGCTTAGGGACGGGAGGATTCACTGAAGCTTTCTTT.

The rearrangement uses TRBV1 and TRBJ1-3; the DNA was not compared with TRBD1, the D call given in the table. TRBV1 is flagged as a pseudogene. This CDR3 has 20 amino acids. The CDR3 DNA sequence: TGCACCAGCAGCCAAGAGGTGCGGACAGGACAGGCCTACTCTGGAAACACCATATATTTT. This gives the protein CTSSQEVRTGQAYSGNTIYF.

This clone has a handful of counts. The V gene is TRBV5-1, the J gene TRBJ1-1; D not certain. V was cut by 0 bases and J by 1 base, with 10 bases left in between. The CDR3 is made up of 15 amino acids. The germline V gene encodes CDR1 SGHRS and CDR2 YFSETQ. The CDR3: CASSLGHRGNTEAFF. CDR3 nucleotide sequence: TGCGCCAGCAGCTTGGGACATCGGGGGAACACTGAAGCTTTCTTT.

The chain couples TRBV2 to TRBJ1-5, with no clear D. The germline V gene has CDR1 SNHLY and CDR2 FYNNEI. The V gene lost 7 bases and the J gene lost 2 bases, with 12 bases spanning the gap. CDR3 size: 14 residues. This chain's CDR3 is CASMAGSGNQPQHF. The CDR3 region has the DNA TGTGCCAGCATGGCGGGGTCGGGCAATCAGCCCCAGCATTTT.

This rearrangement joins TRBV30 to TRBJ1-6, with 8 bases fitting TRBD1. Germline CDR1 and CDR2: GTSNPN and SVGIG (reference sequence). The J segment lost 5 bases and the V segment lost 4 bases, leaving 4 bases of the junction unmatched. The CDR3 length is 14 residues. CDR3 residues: CAWNQGADNSPLHF. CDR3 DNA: TGTGCCTGGAACCAGGGGGCGGATAATTCACCCCTCCACTTT.

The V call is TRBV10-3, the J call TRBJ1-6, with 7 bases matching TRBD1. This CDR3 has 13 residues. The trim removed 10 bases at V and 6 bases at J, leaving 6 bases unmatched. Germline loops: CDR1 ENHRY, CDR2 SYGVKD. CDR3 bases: TGTGCCACTAACCGGGACAGTAATTCACCCCTCCACTTT. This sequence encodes CATNRDSNSPLHF.

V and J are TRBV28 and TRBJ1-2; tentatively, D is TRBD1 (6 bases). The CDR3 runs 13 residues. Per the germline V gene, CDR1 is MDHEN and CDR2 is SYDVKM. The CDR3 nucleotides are TGTGCGATTGGGGGCACCCTTAACTATGGCTACACCTTC. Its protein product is CAIGGTLNYGYTF.

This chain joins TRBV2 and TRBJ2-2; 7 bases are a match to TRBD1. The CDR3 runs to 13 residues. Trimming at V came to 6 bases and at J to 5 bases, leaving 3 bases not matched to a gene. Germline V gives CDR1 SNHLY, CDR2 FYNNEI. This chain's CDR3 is CASRVQGTGELFF. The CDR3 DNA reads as TGTGCCAGCAGAGTACAGGGGACCGGGGAGCTGTTTTTT.

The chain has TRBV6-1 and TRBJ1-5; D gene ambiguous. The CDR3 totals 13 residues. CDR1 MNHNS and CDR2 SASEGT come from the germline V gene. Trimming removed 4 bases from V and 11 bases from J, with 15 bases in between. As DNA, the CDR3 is TGTGCCAGCAGTGTAAAGCCTTTTGAGGCCCAGCATTTT. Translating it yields CASSVKPFEAQHF.

CDR3 loop: CASSLLAGGPNEQFF. DNA for the CDR3: TGCGCCAGCAGCTTATTAGCGGGGGGGCCTAATGAGCAGTTCTTC. This chain uses TRBV5-1 with TRBJ2-1; the match to TRBD2 covers 11 bases. V trimming: 2 bases; J trimming: 7 bases; junction bases outside the gene matches: 5. The germline gives CDR1 SGHRS, CDR2 YFSETQ. The CDR3 contains 15 residues. Supplemented by reference TRBV5-1 and TRBJ2-1, the full variable domain reads KAGVTQTPRYLIKTRGQQVTLSCSPISGHRSVSWYQQTPGQGLQFLFEYFSETQRNKGNFPGRFSGRQFSNSRSEMNVSTLELGDSALYLCASSLLAGGPNEQFFGPGTRLTVL.